This T cell receptor (beta chain) comes out of a study of blood T cell repertoires in COVID-19. Study information: Donors in Cohort 3 counted as recovered after two negative PCRs, clearance, or symptom resolution. PBMCs, B-cell-depleted T cells, or T cells provided the cDNA or gDNA that made up the material.

Some clones are missing from TCRdb's copy, which holds only in-frame ones; the method was immunoSEQ multiplex PCR. The sample has approximately 210,000 clones, about nine tenths seen once. Per the germline V gene, CDR1 is KGHDR and CDR2 is SFDVKD. The CDR3 totals 16 residues. The V gene lost 4 bases and the J gene lost 0 bases, with 13 bases spanning the gap. Individuals aged about 18 to 95 years were recruited from approximately 24 US areas. This TCR was sampled from a man aged 25-45 years in a cohort exposed to, infected with or recovered from COVID-19 (not recorded which). The V gene is TRBV24-1, the J gene TRBJ2-3; D may be TRBD1 (5 bases). Sequenced material: PBMCs or T cells enriched from blood (not recorded which). The DNA for the CDR3 is TGTGCCACCAGTGACCCGCAGGGCCATAGCACAGATACGCAGTATTTT. It translates to CATSDPQGHSTDTQYF.